Presented here are 14 T cell receptor beta chains from one specimen sequenced in a study of blood T cell repertoires in COVID-19. The table came from immunoSEQ multiplex PCR; TCRdb's copy has only in-frame clones and leaves some out. This table holds fewer than 300,000 clones, 65% to 85% found once. Sequencing used peripheral blood. The receptor set was obtained from a man older than 75 with acute or convalescent COVID-19.

The chain employs TRBV30 and TRBJ1-2; no definite D call. This CDR3 region has 13 residues. Germline CDR1 and CDR2: GTSNPN and SVGIG (reference sequence). V lost 4 bases and J 2 bases, leaving 11 bases between the germline ends. The chain's CDR3 is CAWTFGVNYGYTF. CDR3 coding DNA: TGTGCCTGGACCTTTGGAGTGAACTATGGCTACACCTTC.

The sample holds one count of this clone. V and J are TRBV6-5 and TRBJ2-5, with 7 bases aligning to TRBD1. CDR1 and CDR2 from the germline V gene are MNHEY and SVGAGI. The CDR3 extends over 13 amino acids. The V segment lost 6 bases and the J segment 3 bases; nucleotides outside the gene matches: 4. The CDR3 protein is CASSRDRKETQYF. The CDR3 DNA reads as TGTGCCAGCAGCAGGGACAGAAAAGAGACCCAGTACTTC.

The chain recombines TRBV19 with TRBJ2-5, with TRBD1 matching 10 bases. Germline trimming cut 4 bases from V and 4 bases from J; bases unmatched to any gene: 6. CDR3 length: 15 amino acids. Per the germline V gene, CDR1 is LNHDA and CDR2 is SQIVND (reference sequence). DNA for the CDR3: TGTGCCAGTAGTACCGGGACAGGGGCCGGAGAGACCCAGTACTTC. Residues: CASSTGTGAGETQYF.

With regard to this clone: Other DNA sequences from this sample encode an identical CDR3 as well. This chain joins TRBV5-1 and TRBJ1-1, with D possibly being TRBD1 (6 bases). V was pared by 4 bases and J by 1 base, with 8 bases between. This CDR3 comprises 13 residues. Germline values: CDR1 SGHRS, CDR2 YFSETQ. The CDR3 DNA follows: TGCGCCAGCAGCCTACAGGGGAACACTGAAGCTTTCTTT. It yields the protein CASSLQGNTEAFF.

This clone was recorded only once. This rearrangement joins TRBV11-2 to TRBJ2-7, with D possibly being TRBD2 (5 bases). V gave up 4 bases and J gave up 0 bases, with 13 bases separating them. The CDR3 extends over 15 amino acids. Germline CDR1 is SGHAT and CDR2 is FQNNGV. This CDR3 is CASSSSSGSSYEQYF. The CDR3 DNA reads TGTGCCAGCAGCTCTTCCTCGGGGAGCTCCTACGAGCAGTACTTC.

The chain uses TRBV7-2 and TRBJ2-2; 8 bases align to TRBD2. From germline, CDR1 is SGHTA and CDR2 FQGNSA. The CDR3 loop spans 15 amino acids. V lost 1 base to trimming and J lost 4 bases; unmatched junction nucleotides: 2. The CDR3 spells CASSLDGGATGELFF. The CDR3 nucleotides read TGTGCCAGCAGCTTAGACGGGGGGGCCACCGGGGAGCTGTTTTTT.

This chain joins TRBV5-1 and TRBJ2-5, with a possible D match to TRBD2 (5 bases). Germline V gene lookup returns CDR1 SGHRS and CDR2 YFSETQ. This CDR3 has 15 amino acids. Trimming stripped 4 bases from V and 0 bases from J, with 13 bases between. The DNA of the CDR3 is TGCGCCAGCAGCACCGAAGGACTGAACCAAGAGACCCAGTACTTC. It specifies CASSTEGLNQETQYF.

V is TRBV6-1 and J is TRBJ1-4; 7 bases align to TRBD1. With V trimmed by 4 bases and J by 0 bases, 14 bases remained unmatched. The CDR3 is 19 residues long. Germline values: CDR1 MNHNS, CDR2 SASEGT. The CDR3 sequence: CASSGKARGQTATNEKLFF. The CDR3 nucleotides are TGTGCCAGCAGTGGGAAAGCCCGGGGACAGACAGCAACTAATGAAAAACTGTTTTTT.

This clone appeared once. The rearrangement uses TRBV7-2 and TRBJ1-6, with a possible D match to TRBD1 (6 bases). This CDR3 spans 13 amino acids. Trimming cost V 6 bases and J 8 bases, with 11 bases left between them. Germline values: CDR1 SGHTA, CDR2 FQGNSA. For the CDR3, the DNA is TGTGCCAGCAGTTCCGCAGGGGATTCACCCCTCCACTTT. Protein: CASSSAGDSPLHF.

This sequence joins TRBV5-1 and TRBJ2-2; D may be TRBD1 (7 bases). The CDR3 contains 14 residues. V was trimmed by 4 bases and J by 3 bases, leaving 10 bases between them. CDR1 is SGHRS and CDR2 is YFSETQ in the germline V gene. This CDR3 reads CASSAGQHTGELFF. Here the CDR3 DNA reads TGCGCCAGCAGCGCGGGACAGCACACCGGGGAGCTGTTTTTT.

V gene TRBV11-3 combines with J gene TRBJ2-3, with TRBD2 identical over 9 bases. Germline V gene data show CDR1 as SGHNT and CDR2 as YENEEA. V lost 5 bases, J lost 5 bases, and 2 bases stayed unmatched. The CDR3 length is 13 residues. CDR3 nucleotide sequence: TGTGCCAGCAGCCCGACTAGCGGAGATACGCAGTATTTT. It encodes CASSPTSGDTQYF.

This clone was detected only once. This chain connects TRBV9 to TRBJ2-3, with D tentatively TRBD2 (6 bases). The V gene's germline CDR1 is SGDLS and CDR2 YYNGEE. The CDR3 sequence is 16 residues long. Trimming cost V 0 bases and J 3 bases, with 14 bases left between them. CDR3 amino acids: CASSVEEGSSTDTQYF. CDR3 bases: TGTGCCAGCAGCGTAGAGGAGGGAAGTTCGACAGATACGCAGTATTTT.

CDR3 bases: TGTGCCAGCAGAACTAGCGGTGGAACCTACGAGCAGTACTTC. As protein: CASRTSGGTYEQYF. J is TRBJ2-7 and V is TRBV2; 8 bases fit TRBD2. Trimming at V came to 6 bases and at J to 2 bases, leaving 6 bases not matched to a gene. The CDR3 totals 14 residues. The V gene's germline CDR1 is SNHLY and CDR2 FYNNEI.

The V call is TRBV19, the J call TRBJ1-1, with 8 nucleotides matching TRBD1. CDR3 size: 16 residues. Germline CDR1 is LNHDA and CDR2 is SQIVND (reference sequence). J gave up 5 bases and V 4 bases, and 12 bases lay outside the gene matches. The CDR3, as DNA: TGTGCCAGTAGTACAAGGACAGGGAACGGGGGTACTGAAGCTTTCTTT. Translation: CASSTRTGNGGTEAFF. Based on the CDR3 plus reference TRBV19 and TRBJ1-1, the full variable domain is DGGITQSPKYLFRKEGQNVTLSCEQNLNHDAMYWYRQDPGQGLRLIYYSQIVNDFQKGDIAEGYSVSREKKESFPLTVTSAQKNPTAFYLCASSTRTGNGGTEAFFGQGTRLTVV.